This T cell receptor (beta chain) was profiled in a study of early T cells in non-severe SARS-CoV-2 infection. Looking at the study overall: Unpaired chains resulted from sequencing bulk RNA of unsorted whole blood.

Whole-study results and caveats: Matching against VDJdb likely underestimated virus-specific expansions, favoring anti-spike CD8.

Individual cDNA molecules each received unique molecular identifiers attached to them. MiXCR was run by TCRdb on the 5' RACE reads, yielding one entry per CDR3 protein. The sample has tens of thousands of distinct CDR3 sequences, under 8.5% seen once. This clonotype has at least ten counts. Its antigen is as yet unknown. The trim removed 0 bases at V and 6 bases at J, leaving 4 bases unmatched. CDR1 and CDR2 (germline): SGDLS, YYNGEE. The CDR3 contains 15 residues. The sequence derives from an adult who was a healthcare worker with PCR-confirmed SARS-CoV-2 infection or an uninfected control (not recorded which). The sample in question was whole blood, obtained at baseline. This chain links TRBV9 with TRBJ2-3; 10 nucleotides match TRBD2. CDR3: CASSVEDSGGDTQYF. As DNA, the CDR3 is TGTGCCAGCAGCGTAGAGGATAGCGGGGGGGATACGCAGTATTTT.